Presented here are 13 T cell receptor beta chains from one specimen sequenced in a study of blood T cell repertoires in COVID-19. TCRdb keeps only in-frame clones here, not all; method: immunoSEQ multiplex PCR. The table lists approximately 210,000 clones, around 90% of them singletons, with approximately 2.2% in the top ten. Sequencing was carried out using PBMCs or T cells enriched from blood (not recorded which). The receptors come from a woman between 25 and 40 years old who had recovered from COVID-19.

The rearrangement uses TRBV29-1 and TRBJ2-3, with 13 bases matching TRBD2. The junction had 3 bases not matched to a gene; V was cut back by 7 bases and J by 5 bases. There are 13 residues in the CDR3. Germline lookup yields CDR1 SQVTM and CDR2 ANQGSEA. CDR3 coding DNA: TGCAGCGGGACTAGCGGGGGAGGAGATACGCAGTATTTT. Its protein product is CSGTSGGGDTQYF.

This CDR3 is CAIREAGSYNEQFF. CDR3 coding DNA: TGTGCCATCAGGGAAGCGGGCTCCTACAATGAGCAGTTCTTC. This chain uses TRBV10-3 with TRBJ2-1; D may be TRBD2 (6 bases). Trimming took 6 bases from V and 0 from J, leaving 9 bases between them. Germline V gives CDR1 ENHRY, CDR2 SYGVKD. The CDR3 covers 14 residues.

The chain couples TRBV15 to TRBJ1-1; weak D call: TRBD1 (5 bases). The CDR3 is 14 amino acids. With 3 bases removed from V and 4 bases from J, the gap between germline ends came to 12 bases. The germline gives CDR1 LNHNV, CDR2 YYDKDF (reference sequence). The CDR3 here is CATSRRQSGTEAFF. CDR3 DNA: TGTGCCACCAGCAGGAGACAGTCGGGCACTGAAGCTTTCTTT.

V gene TRBV3-1 (or the pseudogene TRBV3-2) combines with J gene TRBJ2-1; 9 nucleotides align to TRBD2. Germline V gene sequence: CDR1 LGHDT, CDR2 YNNKEL (reference sequence). Trimming at V came to 4 bases and at J to 5 bases, leaving 12 bases not matched to a gene. The CDR3 is made up of 17 amino acids. CDR3 sequence: CASSRTSASTINNEQFF. The CDR3 DNA is TGTGCCAGCAGCCGGACTAGCGCAAGCACAATCAACAATGAGCAGTTCTTC.

J is TRBJ2-5 and V is TRBV5-1, with 8 bases matching TRBD2. The V segment lost 2 bases and the J segment 4 bases; nucleotides outside the gene matches: 7. The CDR3 spans 15 residues. Germline CDR1 reads SGHRS; CDR2 reads YFSETQ. CDR3 sequence (DNA): TGCGCCAGCAGCTTTTTAGCGGGACGGGGAGAGACCCAGTACTTC. The encoded protein is CASSFLAGRGETQYF.

A few counts support this clone. The V and J genes are TRBV7-9 and TRBJ1-2, with TRBD1 identical over 7 bases. The V gene end was trimmed by 5 bases and the J gene end by 2 bases; junction bases not matched to a gene: 8. The CDR3 is 15 amino acids. In germline, CDR1 is SEHNR, CDR2 FQNEAQ (reference sequence). The CDR3 region is CASSPPGQENYGYTF. The CDR3 bases are TGTGCCAGCAGCCCCCCAGGACAGGAAAACTATGGCTACACCTTC.

The V call is TRBV7-9, the J call TRBJ2-5, with 10 bases matching TRBD2. V lost 2 bases to trimming and J lost 1 base; unmatched junction nucleotides: 10. CDR3 size: 18 residues. CDR1 is SEHNR, CDR2 FQNEAQ, per germline (reference sequence). The CDR3 DNA is TGTGCCAGCAGCTTACCTATAGGCGCTAGCGGGGGCCAAGAGACCCAGTACTTC. Protein product: CASSLPIGASGGQETQYF.

The chain employs TRBV7-9 and TRBJ1-2; 7 bases fit TRBD1. V gave up 1 base and J gave up 8 bases; unmatched junction bases: 7. Germline CDR1 SEHNR, CDR2 FQNEAQ (reference sequence). There are 14 residues in the CDR3. The CDR3 is CASSLDRGSGGYTF. The CDR3 DNA reads TGTGCCAGCAGCTTAGACAGGGGAAGTGGGGGCTACACCTTC.

The chain is built from TRBV19 and TRBJ2-7; no clear D gene. Trimming pared 3 bases from V and 5 bases from J, leaving 11 bases between. CDR1 is LNHDA and CDR2 is SQIVND in the germline V gene (reference sequence). The CDR3 runs 13 residues. The CDR3 DNA is TGTGCCAGTAGTATGGCCCCCAAAAACGAGCAGTACTTC. It encodes CASSMAPKNEQYF.

The chain is built from TRBV6-5 and TRBJ1-3, with TRBD1 matching 7 bases. CDR1 and CDR2 from the germline V gene are MNHEY and SVGAGI. The CDR3 runs 15 residues. V trimming: 4 bases; J trimming: 4 bases; junction bases outside the gene matches: 7. CDR3 coding DNA: TGTGCCAGCAGTTTCCTACAGGGGTCAGGAAACACCATATATTTT. It specifies CASSFLQGSGNTIYF.

The V gene is TRBV10-3, the J gene TRBJ1-5; the D is unclear. This CDR3 has 12 amino acids. Germline assignment: CDR1 ENHRY and CDR2 SYGVKD. The V and J ends lost 5 bases and 3 bases respectively, with 5 bases between them. In nucleotides, the CDR3 is TGTGCCATCAGTCTAGTCAATCAGCCCCAGCATTTT. Translated, it gives CAISLVNQPQHF.

V gene TRBV7-2 combines with J gene TRBJ1-1; 7 nucleotides match TRBD1. The length of the CDR3 is 16 residues. Germline CDR1 and CDR2: SGHTA and FQGNSA. The V and J ends lost 1 base and 2 bases, in that order; junction bases with no gene match: 7. The CDR3 sequence is CASSLDTGVGNTEAFF. The CDR3 DNA sequence: TGTGCCAGCAGCTTAGACACAGGGGTCGGTAACACTGAAGCTTTCTTT. The full variable domain, in which reference TRBV7-2 and TRBJ1-1 provide the parts outside the CDR3, is GAGVSQSPSNKVTEKGKDVELRCDPISGHTALYWYRQSLGQGLEFLIYFQGNSAPDKSGLPSDRFSAERTGGSVSTLTIQRTQQEDSAVYLCASSLDTGVGNTEAFFGQGTRLTVV.

The genes are TRBV5-4 and TRBJ1-2; tentatively, D is TRBD1 (5 bases). V was clipped by 2 bases and J by 4 bases, with 15 bases between them. This CDR3 is 15 amino acids long. The V gene's germline CDR1 is SGHNT and CDR2 YYREEE (reference sequence). CDR3 nucleotides: TGTGCCAGCAGCTTAATAGGGGAGGCGGTCTATGGCTACACCTTC. It encodes CASSLIGEAVYGYTF.